One and the same sample provided the 24 T cell receptor beta chains below, sequenced in a study of blood T cell repertoires in COVID-19. Here immunoSEQ multiplex PCR was the method, and the copy in TCRdb shows in-frame clones only, minus some. The sample carries a few hundred thousand clones, roughly 90% recorded once. Sequences were obtained from peripheral blood. These receptor sequences come from a woman younger than 45 with COVID-19, enrolled during active disease.

This clone came up a few times. V usage is TRBV7-9 and J usage is TRBJ2-7; D not resolved. The V gene lost 1 base and the J gene lost 5 bases, with 12 bases spanning the gap. This CDR3 has 14 amino acids. Germline V gene sequence: CDR1 SEHNR, CDR2 FQNEAQ (reference sequence). In nucleotides, the CDR3 is TGTGCCAGCAGCTTAGTCCCCCCGGTGCACGAGCAGTACTTC. As protein: CASSLVPPVHEQYF.

The chain has TRBV29-1 and TRBJ2-3, with D perhaps matching TRBD2 (6 bases). The CDR3 totals 15 residues. V lost 1 base and J 1 base, leaving 12 bases between the germline ends. Germline lookup yields CDR1 SQVTM and CDR2 ANQGSEA. This chain's CDR3 is CSVEVAASGTDTQYF. CDR3 DNA: TGCAGCGTTGAAGTTGCGGCTAGCGGCACAGATACGCAGTATTTT.

The chain employs TRBV10-3 and TRBJ2-3; TRBD1 matches 10 bases. Germline CDR1 reads ENHRY; CDR2 reads SYGVKD. CDR3 length: 17 residues. V gave up 4 bases and J gave up 2 bases; unmatched junction bases: 9. Here the CDR3 DNA reads TGTGCCATCAGTGGCCCACCGGGACAGGGGTCCACAGATACGCAGTATTTT. Translating gives CAISGPPGQGSTDTQYF.

The CDR3 region has the DNA TGTGCCAGCAGCTTAGAGGGACTAGCGGGGGTGAATGAGCAGTTCTTC. Translation: CASSLEGLAGVNEQFF. The J gene is TRBJ2-1, the V gene TRBV11-2; 14 positions agree with TRBD2. The CDR3 covers 16 residues. The ends lost 0 bases at V and 7 bases at J; junction bases unmatched: 2. CDR1 is SGHAT and CDR2 is FQNNGV in the germline V gene. Based on the CDR3 plus reference TRBV11-2 and TRBJ2-1, the full variable domain is EAGVAQSPRYKIIEKRQSVAFWCNPISGHATLYWYQQILGQGPKLLIQFQNNGVVDDSQLPKDRFSAERLKGVDSTLKIQPAKLEDSAVYLCASSLEGLAGVNEQFFGPGTRLTVL.

The table lists this clone with a few counts. The rearrangement joins TRBV19 to TRBJ1-5, with D perhaps matching TRBD1 (5 bases). V lost 3 bases to trimming and J lost 1 base, with 16 bases between them. Germline V gene sequence: CDR1 LNHDA, CDR2 SQIVND (reference sequence). This CDR3 region has 17 residues. Written as DNA, the CDR3 is TGTGCCAGTAGTATTACGAAATATCGACAGAGCAATCAGCCCCAGCATTTT. It encodes CASSITKYRQSNQPQHF.

This chain connects TRBV10-3 to TRBJ1-5; the D gene is possibly TRBD1 (6 bases). This CDR3 spans 16 amino acids. Trimming cost V 0 bases and J 3 bases, with 12 bases left between them. Germline V lookup: CDR1 ENHRY, CDR2 SYGVKD. CDR3 residues: CAISESPGVDNQPQHF. As DNA, the CDR3 is TGTGCCATCAGTGAGTCGCCAGGGGTAGACAATCAGCCCCAGCATTTT.

This sequence joins TRBV7-2 and TRBJ2-7; 8 nucleotides line up with TRBD1. After removal of 3 bases from V and 6 bases from J, the junction contained 4 bases not matched to a gene. Germline V CDR1 and CDR2: SGHTA, FQGNSA. CDR3 size: 13 residues. CDR3 coding DNA: TGTGCCAGCAGCTTGGACAGGGCAGGCGAGCAGTACTTC. Translating gives CASSLDRAGEQYF.

The genes are TRBV3-1 (or the pseudogene TRBV3-2) and TRBJ2-2, with unresolved D. Germline V gives CDR1 LGHDT, CDR2 YNNKEL (reference sequence). The CDR3 extends over 15 amino acids. The V gene lost 3 bases and the J gene lost 10 bases, with 18 bases spanning the gap. The CDR3 DNA is TGTGCCAGCAGCCACGAACCGGCCGCGGTCGCGGAGCTGTTTTTT. Residues: CASSHEPAAVAELFF.

In its sample, this clone was seen once. The CDR3 sequence is CASRRTLQETQYF. In DNA form, the CDR3 reads TGTGCCAGCAGGAGAACCCTCCAAGAGACCCAGTACTTC. The rearrangement links TRBV7-2 to TRBJ2-5; D gene unclear. Germline V gene sequence: CDR1 SGHTA, CDR2 FQGNSA. Trimming pared 6 bases from V and 1 base from J, leaving 9 bases between. CDR3 length: 13 residues. The complete variable domain, with remaining parts taken from reference TRBV7-2 and TRBJ2-5, reads GAGVSQSPSNKVTEKGKDVELRCDPISGHTALYWYRQSLGQGLEFLIYFQGNSAPDKSGLPSDRFSAERTGGSVSTLTIQRTQQEDSAVYLCASRRTLQETQYFGPGTRLLVL.

This rearrangement joins TRBV6-2 or TRBV6-3 to TRBJ2-2, with a possible D match to TRBD2 (6 bases). CDR1 is MNHEY and CDR2 is SVGEGT in the germline V gene. The CDR3 is made up of 15 amino acids. Between the trimmed V and J ends, which lost 6 bases and 8 bases, there was a span of 19 bases. CDR3 in DNA: TGTGCCAGCAGCACGTCGTATAGCGGCCCGGGGGAGCTGTTTTTT. Encoded protein: CASSTSYSGPGELFF.

The rearrangement joins TRBV6-2 or TRBV6-3 to TRBJ2-1, with 13 bases that match TRBD2. Trimming removed 2 bases from V and 7 bases from J; junction bases left unmatched: 5. The CDR3 is 16 amino acids. The germline V gene has CDR1 MNHEY and CDR2 SVGEGT. In nucleotides, the CDR3 is TGTGCCAGCAGTTACGGCGGACTAGCGGGAGTTAATGAGCAGTTCTTC. Its protein product is CASSYGGLAGVNEQFF.

The chain joins TRBV4-3 to TRBJ2-2; 7 positions agree with TRBD2. V was pared by 2 bases and J by 7 bases, with 10 bases of the junction left unmatched. CDR3 size: 16 residues. Germline CDR1 LGHNA, CDR2 YSLEER. The CDR3 sequence is CASSQTPSGGVGELFF. In DNA, the CDR3 is TGCGCCAGCAGCCAAACCCCTAGCGGAGGGGTCGGGGAGCTGTTTTTT.

V and J are TRBV29-1 and TRBJ1-1; D gene ambiguous. There are 13 residues in the CDR3. Looked up from germline, CDR1 is SQVTM and CDR2 is ANQGSEA. Trimming stripped 5 bases from V and 0 bases from J, with 10 bases between. This chain's CDR3 is CSVQTLMNTEAFF. Written as DNA, the CDR3 is TGCAGCGTTCAGACACTTATGAACACTGAAGCTTTCTTT.

The rearrangement uses TRBV7-8 and TRBJ2-2; no firm D call. Germline assignment: CDR1 SGHVS and CDR2 FQNEAQ. The germline V and J ends were trimmed by 3 bases and 0 bases, with 20 bases remaining between them. The CDR3 length is 19 residues. DNA of the CDR3: TGTGCCAGCAGCTTCTTCGTGGCGGAGCACACTCCGAACACCGGGGAGCTGTTTTTT. This encodes CASSFFVAEHTPNTGELFF.

This chain joins TRBV6-2 or TRBV6-3 and TRBJ1-1; TRBD1 matches 12 bases. Germline trimming cut 6 bases from V and 1 base from J; bases unmatched to any gene: 6. CDR3 length: 16 amino acids. Looked up from germline, CDR1 is MNHEY and CDR2 is SVGEGT. DNA of the CDR3: TGTGCCAGCAGCTTGGGACAGGGGGCATGGAACACTGAAGCTTTCTTT. Its protein product is CASSLGQGAWNTEAFF.

This chain's CDR3 is CASSEREAKNIQYF. As DNA, the CDR3 is TGTGCCAGCAGCGAGCGGGAGGCCAAAAACATTCAGTACTTC. The chain is built from TRBV2 and TRBJ2-4; TRBD2 matches at 8 bases. V dropped 6 bases and J dropped 1; count of bases not matched to a gene: 2. This CDR3 has 14 residues. CDR1 and CDR2 (germline): SNHLY, FYNNEI.

The chain joins TRBV28 to TRBJ2-7, with D perhaps matching TRBD1 (7 bases). The CDR3 has 16 residues. Trimming left V 6 bases short and J 1 base short, with 19 bases between. Germline assignment: CDR1 MDHEN and CDR2 SYDVKM. CDR3 nucleotides: TGTGCCAGCAGCCCAGTAGTTCCAGGGGGGTCCTACGAGCAGTACTTC. It yields the protein CASSPVVPGGSYEQYF.

V and J are TRBV18 and TRBJ1-3, with D possibly TRBD1 on 5 matching bases. CDR1 is KGHSH and CDR2 is LQKENI in the germline V gene. CDR3 length equals 16 residues. The V gene lost 2 bases and the J gene lost 0 bases, with 11 bases spanning the gap. The CDR3 here is CASSPGSGISGNTIYF. The CDR3 region has the DNA TGTGCCAGCTCACCAGGGTCAGGGATCTCTGGAAACACCATATATTTT.

The chain employs TRBV4-2 and TRBJ1-2; no firm D call. CDR3 length equals 15 residues. The germline CDR1 and CDR2 sequences are LGHNA and YNFKEQ. V gave up 4 bases and J gave up 0 bases, with 12 bases separating them. CDR3 DNA: TGTGCCAGCAGCCGACCGGGAGAAGCTAACTATGGCTACACCTTC. Translating gives CASSRPGEANYGYTF.

This clone was detected once. V and J are TRBV6-6 and TRBJ2-1, with D possibly TRBD1 on 6 matching bases. The germline V gene has CDR1 MNHNY and CDR2 SVGAGI (reference sequence). The V gene lost 7 bases and the J gene lost 2 bases, with 9 bases spanning the gap. The CDR3 length is 13 residues. The CDR3 region is CASKQGPYNEQFF. In DNA, the CDR3 is TGTGCCAGCAAGCAGGGGCCCTACAATGAGCAGTTCTTC.

This chain uses TRBV21-1 with TRBJ2-3; the tabulated D call, TRBD1, remains unverified against the DNA. TRBV21-1 is a pseudogene segment. This CDR3 is built from 16 residues. The CDR3 DNA is TGTGCCAGCAGCAAAGCGCACAGATCTTCCACAGATACGCAGTATTTT. It is translated as CASSKAHRSSTDTQYF.

The genes are TRBV5-1 and TRBJ2-5, with D possibly being TRBD1 (8 bases). The germline V gene has CDR1 SGHRS and CDR2 YFSETQ. V lost 3 bases, J lost 5 bases, and 17 bases lay in between. The CDR3 consists of 15 residues. The CDR3 here is CASSSTGGGFETQYF. DNA for the CDR3: TGCGCCAGCAGCTCAACAGGGGGAGGGTTCGAGACCCAGTACTTC.

The rearrangement links TRBV30 to TRBJ2-5, with TRBD1 identical over 7 bases. Trimming took 6 bases from V and 1 from J; bases not matched to a gene: 2. The CDR3 runs to 12 residues. The germline gives CDR1 GTSNPN, CDR2 SVGIG (reference sequence). In DNA, the CDR3 is TGTGCCTGCGACAGGGCCCAAGAGACCCAGTACTTC. Its protein product is CACDRAQETQYF.

The V call is TRBV7-8, the J call TRBJ2-7, with TRBD1 matching over 8 bases. The germline V gene has CDR1 SGHVS and CDR2 FQNEAQ. There are 14 residues in the CDR3. The ends lost 5 bases at V and 6 bases at J; junction bases unmatched: 9. This chain's CDR3 is CASSPTGDPSEQYV. Written as DNA, the CDR3 is TGTGCCAGCAGCCCGACAGGGGACCCATCCGAGCAGTACGTC.